This TCR beta chain stems from a study of cytotoxic CD8 clonotypes in ibrutinib-treated CLL. Study summary: Patients: roughly 11 relapsed/refractory, more than 14 treatment-naive, under 18 IGHV unmutated.

Germline V gene lookup returns CDR1 SGHAT and CDR2 FQNNGV. Germline trimming cut 8 bases from V and 5 bases from J; bases unmatched to any gene: 11. This CDR3 has 15 residues. Genomic DNA in a quantity of roughly 2.2 micrograms was derived from cryopreserved PBMCs for TCR beta libraries. Overall study results and limits: Baseline-level clonality went beyond age-matched healthy donors and moved in step with circulating CD8+ T-cell counts.

Libraries were prepared by immunoSEQ multiplex PCR; TCRdb keeps only in-frame clonotypes and omits some of them. The top ten clones hold 7.5% to 8% of a sample with more than 110,000 clones, over 75% of them seen once. Remarks on this clone: Antigen unknown.

The material was PBMCs, obtained after 36 months of ibrutinib treatment. The sequence was obtained from a human donor with chronic lymphocytic leukemia. The chain carries TRBV11-2 and TRBJ2-1; 8 bases agree with TRBD2. CDR3 bases: TGTGCCAGCGCCCCCAGCGGGAGCTTCCACAATGAGCAGTTCTTC. Protein product: CASAPSGSFHNEQFF.